The 16 T cell receptor beta chains given below trace back to one sample, sequenced in a study of cytomegalovirus exposure and HLA in healthy donors. The PCR ran on 60 Vbeta and 13 Jbeta primers. Profiling relied on immunoSEQ multiplex PCR, and the TCRdb table lists in-frame clones only, not all of them. Its table records about 70,000 clones. The sequenced sample was PBMCs. Source of these receptors: a female donor in good health and CMV-seropositive.

The chain has TRBV4-3 and TRBJ2-2, with 8 bases matching TRBD2. The CDR3 is 16 amino acids. V lost 7 bases, J lost 8 bases, and 15 bases stayed unmatched. The germline V gene encodes CDR1 LGHNA and CDR2 YSLEER. Here the CDR3 reads CASTDSPGGLRGELFF. In DNA, the CDR3 is TGCGCCAGCACCGACTCACCGGGGGGGCTAAGAGGGGAGCTGTTTTTT.

The chain combines TRBV5-4 with TRBJ1-2, with 7 bases identical to TRBD1. J gave up 2 bases and V 0 bases, and 1 base lay outside the gene matches. Germline V lookup: CDR1 SGHNT, CDR2 YYREEE (reference sequence). There are 14 residues in the CDR3. Here the CDR3 reads CASSLGGGNYGYTF. Here the CDR3 DNA reads TGTGCCAGCAGCTTGGGAGGGGGCAACTATGGCTACACCTTC.

This chain joins TRBV19 and TRBJ1-2, with D tentatively TRBD1 (5 bases). The CDR3 length is 16 residues. The V and J ends lost 2 bases and 5 bases respectively, with 18 bases between them. CDR1 LNHDA and CDR2 SQIVND come from the germline V gene (reference sequence). In DNA, the CDR3 is TGTGCCAGTAGTATAAGGGAGGGGCCACCGGGGTATGGCTACACCTTC. This encodes CASSIREGPPGYGYTF.

This chain uses TRBV19 with TRBJ1-5; 9 positions agree with TRBD1. The germline CDR1 and CDR2 sequences are LNHDA and SQIVND (reference sequence). J gave up 6 bases and V 5 bases, and 5 bases lay outside the gene matches. The CDR3 totals 14 residues. DNA for the CDR3: TGTGCCAGTAGTCCGGGACAGGGCGGTCAGCCCCAGCATTTT. It yields the protein CASSPGQGGQPQHF.

The chain is built from TRBV14 and TRBJ1-1; D is unclear. The CDR3 is 17 amino acids. CDR1 is SGHDN and CDR2 is FVKESK in the germline V gene. V was shortened by 1 base and J by 2 bases, with 17 bases between the two germline ends. This CDR3 reads CASSQVGLEAANTEAFF. The CDR3 region has the DNA TGTGCCAGCAGCCAAGTCGGTTTGGAGGCTGCTAACACTGAAGCTTTCTTT.

The DNA for the CDR3 is TGTGCCAGCAGCCTCAACCCGGGGAGGCACGAGCAGTACTTC. As protein: CASSLNPGRHEQYF. J is TRBJ2-7 and V is TRBV7-3; TRBD2 is a possible D gene (6 bases). The V end lost 5 bases, the J end lost 5 bases, and 16 bases lay between the germline ends. Germline loops: CDR1 SGHTA, CDR2 FQGTGA. The CDR3 sequence is 14 residues long. Drawing the rest from reference TRBV7-3 and TRBJ2-7, the complete variable domain is GAGVSQTPSNKVTEKGKYVELRCDPISGHTALYWYRQSLGQGPEFLIYFQGTGAADDSGLPNDRFFAVRPEGSVSTLKIQRTERGDSAVYLCASSLNPGRHEQYFGPGTRLTVT.

The rearrangement uses TRBV27 and TRBJ2-2; the match to TRBD1 covers 7 bases. Trimming took 8 bases from V and 3 from J; bases not matched to a gene: 12. This CDR3 contains 16 residues. Looked up from germline, CDR1 is MNHEY and CDR2 is SMNVEV (reference sequence). In DNA, the CDR3 is TGTGCCAGCCTCCCCGGGACAGCACTTTACACCGGGGAGCTGTTTTTT. Translation: CASLPGTALYTGELFF.

The chain recombines TRBV5-6 with TRBJ1-4; TRBD1 matches at 7 bases. The CDR3 has 15 amino acids. The trim removed 5 bases at V and 3 bases at J, leaving 7 bases unmatched. CDR1 SGHDT and CDR2 YYEEEE come from the germline V gene. The CDR3 is CASSSLGGPNEKLFF. In DNA form, the CDR3 reads TGTGCCAGCAGTTCATTAGGGGGCCCTAATGAAAAACTGTTTTTT.

The chain is built from TRBV19 and TRBJ1-2; weak D call: TRBD1 (5 bases). CDR1 is LNHDA, CDR2 SQIVND, per germline (reference sequence). The CDR3 runs 13 residues. V was shortened by 5 bases and J by 7 bases, with 14 bases between the two germline ends. The CDR3 DNA reads as TGTGCCAGTAGTCCAGGCAGGGTCTCTGGCTACACCTTC. This gives the protein CASSPGRVSGYTF.

The V gene is TRBV5-1, the J gene TRBJ2-1; TRBD1 is a possible D gene (6 bases). V lost 3 bases, J lost 6 bases, and 13 bases lay in between. CDR3 length: 14 residues. Germline CDR1 is SGHRS and CDR2 is YFSETQ. DNA for the CDR3: TGCGCCAGCAGCTCCCTTGACAGGACCAATGAGCAGTTCTTC. This gives the protein CASSSLDRTNEQFF.

The chain joins TRBV4-2 to TRBJ2-1; D possibly corresponds to TRBD2 (5 bases). Germline assignment: CDR1 LGHNA and CDR2 YNFKEQ. V lost 5 bases and J 0 bases, leaving 17 bases between the germline ends. CDR3 size: 17 residues. CDR3: CASSNPLGGSSYNEQFF. DNA of the CDR3: TGTGCCAGCAGCAACCCACTAGGCGGTAGCTCCTACAATGAGCAGTTCTTC.

The chain combines TRBV6-5 with TRBJ2-7; 7 bases align to TRBD1. The V and J ends lost 6 bases and 4 bases, in that order; junction bases with no gene match: 6. Germline-derived CDR1 and CDR2 are MNHEY and SVGAGI. The length of the CDR3 is 13 residues. The CDR3 is CASSETGVYEQYF. In DNA, the CDR3 is TGTGCCAGCAGCGAAACAGGGGTTTACGAGCAGTACTTC.

V usage is TRBV6-1 and J usage is TRBJ1-1; 7 bases are a match to TRBD1. The CDR3 is 17 residues long. Germline loops: CDR1 MNHNS, CDR2 SASEGT. V shed 0 bases, J shed 4 bases, and the junction held 11 bases outside the gene matches. The CDR3 DNA is TGTGCCAGCAGTGAAGCGCGTGGAGGGGGCGGCTTCACTGAAGCTTTCTTT. Its translation: CASSEARGGGGFTEAFF.

This chain uses TRBV7-9 with TRBJ2-7, with a tentative D call TRBD1 (6 bases). Germline V gene sequence: CDR1 SEHNR, CDR2 FQNEAQ (reference sequence). V was cut by 2 bases and J by 6 bases, with 11 bases left in between. The CDR3 consists of 13 residues. The CDR3 sequence: CASSLPGQSEQYF. The CDR3 coding sequence is TGTGCCAGCAGCTTACCAGGACAGTCCGAGCAGTACTTC.

The genes are TRBV5-4 and TRBJ1-1; D is unresolved. Trimming left V 2 bases short and J 0 bases short, with 11 bases between. The CDR3 is 15 residues long. In germline, CDR1 is SGHNT, CDR2 YYREEE (reference sequence). As DNA, the CDR3 is TGTGCCAGCAGCTTAGGAGAGATAATGAACACTGAAGCTTTCTTT. Translated, it gives CASSLGEIMNTEAFF.

The J gene is TRBJ1-6, the V gene TRBV28; D gene unclear. V was pared by 7 bases and J by 10 bases, with 20 bases between. The length of the CDR3 is 15 residues. CDR1 and CDR2 (germline): MDHEN, SYDVKM. CDR3 in DNA: TGTGCCAGCACCGCGCCCCCGAGGTCCCGGTCACCCCTCCACTTT. It is translated as CASTAPPRSRSPLHF.